This T cell receptor (beta chain) came from a study of CD8 T cells in ankylosing spondylitis. Via MiXCR, TCRdb re-called the 5' RACE reads, giving one row per CDR3 protein. Of 700,000 to 850,000 distinct CDR3 sequences listed, about 10% are singletons. Whole-study results and caveats: Characteristic of ankylosing spondylitis blood, it appeared, was a TCR beta motif comprising roughly 8 highly homologous variants.

A note on this clonotype: The antigen remains undetermined.

The source material was blood, either unsorted or a sorted T cell fraction (not recorded which). This clonotype was sampled from a male donor with ankylosing spondylitis.

CDR3 bases: TGTGCCAGCAGCCCGGGATTTGGGGGTAGGGAGACCCAGTACTTC. Protein product: CASSPGFGGRETQYF. V usage is TRBV4-2 and J usage is TRBJ2-5, with D possibly being TRBD1 or TRBD2 (5 bases each). The CDR3 loop spans 15 amino acids. The V gene lost 4 bases and the J gene lost 5 bases, with 17 bases spanning the gap. CDR1 is LGHNA and CDR2 is YNFKEQ in the germline V gene.